These T cell receptor beta chains were read from a single sample in a study of spatial heterogeneity in lung cancer. TCRdb itself ran the 5' RACE reads through MiXCR, one entry per CDR3 protein. Counted here are about 85,000 distinct CDR3 sequences, approximately 20% occurring once; the ten biggest clones make up about 6.6%. The input for sequencing was PBMCs, taken at surgery. These receptors were obtained from a male donor with early-stage non-small cell lung cancer. Each CDR3 is given with its conserved first and last residue. The order of the fields is CDR3 protein, CDR3 DNA, J gene, V gene, D gene, CDR3 length, clone size. A D gene is named only where the DNA matches it firmly. For some rows the clone size is stated as once, few or many, or as a class when expanded; others skip it.

CAWSAASGRAGFF,TGTGCCTGGAGTGCTGCTAGCGGGAGGGCCGGGTTCTTC,TRBJ2-1,TRBV30,TRBD2,13,few
CASTYSGGGGDIQYF,TGTGCCAGCACCTATTCAGGGGGCGGCGGCGACATTCAGTACTTC,TRBJ2-4,TRBV9,TRBD1,15,-
CASSAAREERGNYGYTF,TGTGCCAGCAGCGCGGCTAGGGAGGAGAGGGGCAACTATGGCTACACCTTC,TRBJ1-2,TRBV9,-,17,many
CATREGGMNTEAFF,TGCGCCACCAGGGAGGGCGGAATGAACACTGAAGCTTTCTTT,TRBJ1-1,TRBV5-1,-,14,-
CASSKGRAVYNEQFF,TGTGCCAGCAGCAAAGGTCGGGCGGTATACAATGAGCAGTTCTTC,TRBJ2-1,TRBV21-1,-,15,many
CASSYSRGRTPGELFF,TGTGCCAGCAGTTACTCGCGAGGCAGGACTCCCGGGGAGCTGTTTTTT,TRBJ2-2,TRBV6-5,-,16,-
CASLYSYNSPLHF,TGTGCCAGCCTTTACTCCTATAATTCACCCCTCCACTTT,TRBJ1-6,TRBV7-2,-,13,many
CASSQKGTGAIGYTF,TGTGCCAGCAGCCAAAAAGGGACAGGGGCGATAGGCTACACCTTC,TRBJ1-2,TRBV3-1,TRBD1,15,-
CSAKGFSSGRHSYNEQFF,TGCAGTGCTAAAGGATTCTCTAGCGGGAGGCACTCCTACAATGAGCAGTTCTTC,TRBJ2-1,TRBV20-1,TRBD2,18,-
CASSYSLTSGSFAEQFF,TGTGCCAGCAGCTATTCTCTCACTAGCGGGAGTTTTGCTGAGCAGTTCTTC,TRBJ2-1,TRBV27,TRBD2,17,-
CASSSSAGDTQYF,TGTGCCAGCAGTTCGTCGGCCGGGGATACGCAGTATTTT,TRBJ2-3,TRBV28,-,13,few
CASSQDGDRGIAEAFF,TGCGCCAGCAGCCAAGATGGGGACAGGGGGATCGCTGAAGCTTTCTTT,TRBJ1-1,TRBV4-1,TRBD1,16,many
CASSWRWAPYEQYF,TGTGCCAGCAGCTGGCGATGGGCCCCCTACGAGCAGTACTTC,TRBJ2-7,TRBV5-4,-,14,-
CASSESRVVGEKLFF,TGTGCCAGCAGTGAATCAAGGGTAGTTGGGGAAAAACTGTTTTTT,TRBJ1-4,TRBV2,-,15,few
CSVGTVQETQYF,TGCAGCGTTGGGACTGTACAAGAGACCCAGTACTTC,TRBJ2-5,TRBV29-1,-,12,-
CASRRLAGESGANVLTF,TGTGCCAGCAGGAGACTAGCGGGAGAATCTGGGGCCAACGTCCTGACTTTC,TRBJ2-6,TRBV6-6,TRBD2,17,-
CASSSGTGWETQYF,TGTGCCAGCAGTTCCGGGACAGGGTGGGAGACCCAGTACTTC,TRBJ2-5,TRBV7-2,TRBD1,14,few